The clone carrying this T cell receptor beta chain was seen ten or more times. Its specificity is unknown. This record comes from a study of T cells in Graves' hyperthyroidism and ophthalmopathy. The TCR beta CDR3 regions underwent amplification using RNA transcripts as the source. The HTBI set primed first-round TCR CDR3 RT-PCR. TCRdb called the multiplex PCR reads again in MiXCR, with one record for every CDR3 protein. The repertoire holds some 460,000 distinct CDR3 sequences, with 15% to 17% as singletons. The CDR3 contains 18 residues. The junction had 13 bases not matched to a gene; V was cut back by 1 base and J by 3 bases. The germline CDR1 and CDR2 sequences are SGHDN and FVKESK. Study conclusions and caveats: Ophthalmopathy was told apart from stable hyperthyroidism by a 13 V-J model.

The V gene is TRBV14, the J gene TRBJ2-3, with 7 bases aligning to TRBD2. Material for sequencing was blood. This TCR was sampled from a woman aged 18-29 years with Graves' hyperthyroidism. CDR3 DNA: TGTGCCAGCAGCCAAGTGGATGCGGGAGCCCTACTGACAGATACGCAGTATTTT. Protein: CASSQVDAGALLTDTQYF.